Detailed here is one T cell receptor (beta chain). This CDR3 is 14 amino acids long. Trimming shortened V by 4 bases and J by 8 bases, and 16 bases separated the two germline ends. CDR1 is SGHDT and CDR2 is YYEEEE in the germline V gene. All donors participated as healthy donors of bone marrow. Primers: 60 Vbeta forward and 13 Jbeta reverse. Assay: immunoSEQ multiplex PCR; the TCRdb copy retains only in-frame clones and omits some. The table includes some 60,000 clones, 85% to 90% detected once. The data stem from a study of cytomegalovirus exposure and HLA in healthy donors. The clonotype was recovered from a female donor in good health and CMV-seronegative. Material: PBMCs. The gene calls are TRBV5-6 and TRBJ1-5; D call uncertain. In DNA, the CDR3 is TGTGCCAGCAGCAGTCTCGGGGATGGGAAGCCCCAGCATTTT. It is translated as CASSSLGDGKPQHF.